The 16 T cell receptor beta chains below come from one sample, sequenced in a study of identifying expanded T cells in peripheral blood. Profiled with immunoSEQ multiplex PCR; TCRdb holds only in-frame clones, not every one. The table includes some 100,000 clones, over 70% detected once. Specimen: blood. These receptors came from a person between 18 and 70 years old in good health.

The chain employs TRBV7-7 and TRBJ2-3; 8 bases are shared with TRBD1. Germline V lookup: CDR1 SSHAT, CDR2 FNYEAQ (reference sequence). The CDR3 totals 14 residues. V lost 3 bases to trimming and J lost 3 bases; unmatched junction nucleotides: 2. CDR3 coding DNA: TGTGCCAGCAGCTTCGGACAGGGTACAGATACGCAGTATTTT. Amino acid sequence: CASSFGQGTDTQYF.

The CDR3 spells CASSLSGNGNQPQHF. The CDR3 bases are TGTGCCAGCAGCTTGAGTGGGAATGGCAATCAGCCCCAGCATTTT. The V and J genes are TRBV5-5 and TRBJ1-5; D uncertain. The germline V gene encodes CDR1 SGHKS and CDR2 YYEKEE (reference sequence). V was cut by 1 base and J by 2 bases, with 10 bases left in between. The CDR3 has 15 residues.

The chain carries TRBV4-3 and TRBJ2-3; TRBD2 aligns across 7 bases. The CDR3 totals 16 residues. Germline CDR1 and CDR2: LGHNA and YSLEER. With 1 base clipped from V and 3 bases from J, the junction kept 7 bases outside the gene matches. In DNA form, the CDR3 reads TGCGCCAGCAGCCAAGGGGCTAGCGGATTTACAGATACGCAGTATTTT. Protein: CASSQGASGFTDTQYF.

The V gene is TRBV30, the J gene TRBJ2-3, with a tentative D call TRBD1 (8 bases). V was clipped by 0 bases and J by 5 bases, with 12 bases between them. Germline V gives CDR1 GTSNPN, CDR2 SVGIG (reference sequence). The CDR3 spans 14 residues. CDR3 protein: CAWSVNRGGDTQYF. The CDR3 nucleotides read TGTGCCTGGAGTGTAAACAGGGGGGGAGATACGCAGTATTTT. The full variable domain, rest sourced from reference TRBV30 and TRBJ2-3, is SQTIHQWPATLVQPVGSPLSLECTVEGTSNPNLYWYRQAAGRGLQLLFYSVGIGQISSEVPQNLSASRPQDRQFILSSKKLLLSDSGFYLCAWSVNRGGDTQYFGPGTRLTVL.

V is TRBV19 and J is TRBJ2-2; no definite D call. Trimming cost V 5 bases and J 7 bases, with 11 bases left between them. The germline gives CDR1 LNHDA, CDR2 SQIVND (reference sequence). The CDR3 totals 13 residues. CDR3 loop: CASSSAFGGELFF. In DNA form, the CDR3 reads TGTGCCAGTAGTTCGGCTTTCGGCGGGGAGCTGTTTTTT.

The genes are TRBV30 and TRBJ2-3; D unclear. Trimming cost V 3 bases and J 0 bases, with 13 bases left between them. The CDR3 loop spans 15 amino acids. Per germline, CDR1 GTSNPN and CDR2 SVGIG (reference sequence). CDR3 sequence (DNA): TGTGCCTGGAGGCAGCAGGCGACCAGCACAGATACGCAGTATTTT. Translating it yields CAWRQQATSTDTQYF.

V gene TRBV11-2 combines with J gene TRBJ1-5, with D hard to call. Germline CDR1 and CDR2: SGHAT and FQNNGV. V was shortened by 1 base and J by 4 bases, with 11 bases between the two germline ends. This CDR3 region has 15 residues. The CDR3: CASSLGLTANQPQHF. CDR3 nucleotides: TGTGCCAGCAGCTTAGGACTGACGGCGAATCAGCCCCAGCATTTT.

This clone was observed once. The J gene is TRBJ1-2, the V gene TRBV4-2; D unresolved. Deletions cut 0 bases from V and 8 bases from J, with 10 bases between. CDR1 and CDR2 from the germline V gene are LGHNA and YNFKEQ. The CDR3 is made up of 13 amino acids. The CDR3 here is CASSQELGTGYTF. DNA of the CDR3: TGTGCCAGCAGCCAAGAACTAGGCACGGGCTACACCTTC.

V and J are TRBV25-1 and TRBJ2-7, with D hard to call. V was pared by 2 bases and J by 1 base, with 12 bases between. This CDR3 is built from 15 residues. Germline values: CDR1 MGHDK, CDR2 SYGVNS. The chain's CDR3 is CASSERATGSYEQYF. For the CDR3, the DNA is TGTGCCAGCAGTGAAAGGGCGACTGGATCCTACGAGCAGTACTTC.

The rearrangement joins TRBV30 to TRBJ1-5; 11 nucleotides match TRBD1. The CDR3 is 15 amino acids. With V trimmed by 3 bases and J by 1 base, 2 bases remained unmatched. CDR1 GTSNPN and CDR2 SVGIG come from the germline V gene (reference sequence). In nucleotides, the CDR3 is TGTGCCTGGAGGGGACAGGGGGGAAGCAATCAGCCCCAGCATTTT. The encoded protein is CAWRGQGGSNQPQHF.

J is TRBJ2-5 and V is TRBV7-2, with unresolved D. Per germline, CDR1 SGHTA and CDR2 FQGNSA. This CDR3 region has 16 residues. Trimming took off 5 bases at V and 1 base at J, with 17 bases between the two ends. In nucleotides, the CDR3 is TGTGCCAGCAGCGTAGAGGCTTTGATTAGCCAAGAGACCCAGTACTTC. Its translation: CASSVEALISQETQYF.

This chain links TRBV29-1 with TRBJ1-1; TRBD1 might be the D (6 bases). Germline loops: CDR1 SQVTM, CDR2 ANQGSEA. The ends were cut back, 3 bases at V and 2 bases at J, with 13 bases in the middle. The CDR3 is made up of 14 amino acids. Here the CDR3 reads CSVDEKGVNTEAFF. The CDR3 bases are TGCAGCGTTGACGAAAAGGGGGTTAACACTGAAGCTTTCTTT. The full variable domain, with the rest looked up from reference TRBV29-1 and TRBJ1-1, is SAVISQKPSRDICQRGTSLTIQCQVDSQVTMMFWYRQQPGQSLTLIATANQGSEATYESGFVIDKFPISRPNLTFSTLTVSNMSPEDSSIYLCSVDEKGVNTEAFFGQGTRLTVV.

The V call is TRBV18, the J call TRBJ2-5; the D gene is possibly TRBD2 (6 bases). Germline V CDR1 and CDR2: KGHSH, LQKENI. Between the trimmed V and J ends, which lost 8 bases and 4 bases, there was a span of 17 bases. The CDR3 runs 14 residues. The CDR3 is CASRRGEAGETQYF. CDR3 DNA: TGTGCCAGCCGAAGAGGGGAGGCGGGAGAGACCCAGTACTTC.

The rearrangement uses TRBV29-1 and TRBJ1-1; D may be TRBD1 (6 bases). The CDR3 covers 14 residues. Germline lookup yields CDR1 SQVTM and CDR2 ANQGSEA. Trimming took off 3 bases at V and 5 bases at J, with 16 bases between the two ends. CDR3 loop: CSVDPLGGGTEAFF. CDR3 coding DNA: TGCAGCGTTGACCCTCTGGGAGGGGGGACTGAAGCTTTCTTT.

The J gene is TRBJ2-2, the V gene TRBV7-2; 8 nucleotides agree with TRBD2. The junction had 4 bases not matched to a gene; V was cut back by 5 bases and J by 2 bases. Germline V CDR1 and CDR2: SGHTA, FQGNSA. The CDR3 has 15 amino acids. CDR3 nucleotide sequence: TGTGCCAGCAGCCGAGCGGGGGAAAACACCGGGGAGCTGTTTTTT. Residues: CASSRAGENTGELFF. Supplemented by reference TRBV7-2 and TRBJ2-2, the full variable domain reads GAGVSQSPSNKVTEKGKDVELRCDPISGHTALYWYRQSLGQGLEFLIYFQGNSAPDKSGLPSDRFSAERTGGSVSTLTIQRTQQEDSAVYLCASSRAGENTGELFFGEGSRLTVL.

This clone was picked up a small number of times. This chain joins TRBV19 and TRBJ1-1, with a weak D call TRBD1 (5 bases). Trimming removed 7 bases at V and 1 base at J, with 13 bases between. Germline V lookup: CDR1 LNHDA, CDR2 SQIVND (reference sequence). This CDR3 is 14 amino acids long. In DNA, the CDR3 is TGTGCCAGTATCCGCCGCGGGGGGAACACTGAAGCTTTCTTT. Its protein product is CASIRRGGNTEAFF.